These 15 T cell receptor beta chains were all obtained from the same sample, sequenced in a study of PD-L1 blockade in urothelial cancer. As to time point: pretreatment peripheral blood. Assay: immunoSEQ multiplex PCR; the TCRdb copy retains only in-frame clones and omits some. This sample carries about 130,000 clones, about 88% of them seen once, and the ten largest clones take 3.2%. Material: PBMCs, obtained around atezolizumab (anti-PD-L1) treatment. These receptors all come from a man between 45 and 60 years old with urothelial cancer.

The chain is built from TRBV11-3 and TRBJ2-1, with 9 bases identical to TRBD1. V was pared by 5 bases and J by 3 bases, with 8 bases of the junction left unmatched. CDR3 length: 16 residues. Germline V lookup: CDR1 SGHNT, CDR2 YENEEA. The CDR3 sequence is CASSPQRGQGYNEQFF. The CDR3 region has the DNA TGTGCCAGCAGCCCCCAAAGGGGACAGGGCTACAATGAGCAGTTCTTC.

V is TRBV28 and J is TRBJ1-2; tentative D call: TRBD1 (5 bases). V was pared by 2 bases and J by 8 bases, with 12 bases between. The V gene's germline CDR1 is MDHEN and CDR2 SYDVKM. The CDR3 spans 13 residues. The CDR3 DNA sequence: TGTGCCAGCAGTTTAACCCAGGGAGGGGGCTACACCTTC. Protein product: CASSLTQGGGYTF.

The chain employs TRBV19 and TRBJ1-2; D is perhaps TRBD1 (5 bases). V was cut by 3 bases and J by 4 bases, with 9 bases left in between. Looked up from germline, CDR1 is LNHDA and CDR2 is SQIVND (reference sequence). There are 13 residues in the CDR3. The CDR3 is CASSIRGGYGYTF. DNA of the CDR3: TGTGCCAGTAGTATTAGGGGCGGCTATGGCTACACCTTC.

This clone was detected once. The chain employs TRBV5-4 and TRBJ2-5; the match to TRBD2 covers 9 bases. After removal of 3 bases from V and 5 bases from J, the junction contained 14 bases not matched to a gene. CDR1 is SGHNT and CDR2 is YYREEE in the germline V gene (reference sequence). There are 17 residues in the CDR3. CDR3: CASSSPGLATKGETQYF. In nucleotides, the CDR3 is TGTGCCAGCAGCTCTCCGGGACTAGCTACCAAGGGTGAGACCCAGTACTTC.

The V gene is TRBV9, the J gene TRBJ2-7, with D unresolved. Germline assignment: CDR1 SGDLS and CDR2 YYNGEE. Between the trimmed V and J ends, which lost 0 bases and 5 bases, there was a span of 15 bases. The CDR3 totals 15 residues. CDR3 in DNA: TGTGCCAGCAGCGTAGGGGCAAATCTATGGGACGAGCAGTACTTC. Translation gives CASSVGANLWDEQYF.

The rearrangement joins TRBV7-2 to TRBJ1-4, with D possibly being TRBD1 (5 bases). Per germline, CDR1 SGHTA and CDR2 FQGNSA. V shed 2 bases and J shed 2 bases, with 15 bases lying between them. The CDR3 length is 17 residues. In DNA form, the CDR3 reads TGTGCCAGCAGCTTAATGAGATCAGGGCCTACTAATGAAAAACTGTTTTTT. Its protein is CASSLMRSGPTNEKLFF.

This clone appeared a few times. The chain joins TRBV27 to TRBJ2-3, with D unresolved. CDR3 length: 12 amino acids. The germline V and J ends were trimmed by 5 bases and 8 bases, with 11 bases remaining between them. Germline V gene lookup returns CDR1 MNHEY and CDR2 SMNVEV (reference sequence). The CDR3 loop reads CASSTLFGTQYF. CDR3 in DNA: TGTGCCAGCAGTACCCTTTTCGGTACGCAGTATTTT.

The rearrangement links TRBV7-2 to TRBJ2-7, with D possibly TRBD1 on 5 matching bases. Trimming left V 4 bases short and J 7 bases short, with 20 bases between. Germline values: CDR1 SGHTA, CDR2 FQGNSA. The CDR3 totals 15 residues. The DNA for the CDR3 is TGTGCCAGCAGCTCCTCTTCCGGGTGGGGCCGGGAGCAGTACTTC. This sequence encodes CASSSSSGWGREQYF.

This clone was observed once. This sample also contains other DNA sequences that code for the same CDR3. The V gene is TRBV5-1, the J gene TRBJ2-2, with TRBD2 matching 8 bases. This CDR3 region has 16 residues. Germline V lookup: CDR1 SGHRS, CDR2 YFSETQ. V was pared by 4 bases and J by 1 base, with 6 bases of the junction left unmatched. The CDR3, as DNA: TGCGCCAGCAGCCTGGGGCTAGCGGGGAACACCGGGGAGCTGTTTTTT. Amino acid sequence: CASSLGLAGNTGELFF. Combining the CDR3 with reference TRBV5-1 and TRBJ2-2 gives the whole variable domain KAGVTQTPRYLIKTRGQQVTLSCSPISGHRSVSWYQQTPGQGLQFLFEYFSETQRNKGNFPGRFSGRQFSNSRSEMNVSTLELGDSALYLCASSLGLAGNTGELFFGEGSRLTVL.

The chain employs TRBV5-1 and TRBJ1-2, with TRBD1 matching 7 bases. Trimming at V came to 5 bases and at J to 6 bases, leaving 10 bases not matched to a gene. Germline V lookup: CDR1 SGHRS, CDR2 YFSETQ. The length of the CDR3 is 14 residues. The CDR3 DNA reads TGCGCCAGCAGTCCTCAGGGGGGTGTCGATGGCTACACCTTC. It translates to CASSPQGGVDGYTF.

The genes are TRBV29-1 and TRBJ2-2; maybe TRBD1 (6 bases). The germline CDR1 and CDR2 sequences are SQVTM and ANQGSEA. Trimming shortened V by 7 bases and J by 0 bases, and 15 bases separated the two germline ends. The CDR3 is 15 residues long. Written as DNA, the CDR3 is TGCAGCGCCGGGACACTTACCTCGAACACCGGGGAGCTGTTTTTT. Protein: CSAGTLTSNTGELFF.

The chain links TRBV6-5 to TRBJ2-7; D gene ambiguous. Germline V gives CDR1 MNHEY, CDR2 SVGAGI. Trimming removed 2 bases from V and 3 bases from J, with 5 bases in between. The CDR3 sequence is 12 residues long. CDR3 loop: CASSYGNYEQYF. DNA of the CDR3: TGTGCCAGCAGTTACGGCAACTACGAGCAGTACTTC.

The chain joins TRBV9 to TRBJ1-6, with D possibly being TRBD1 (6 bases). Between the trimmed V and J ends, which lost 3 bases and 6 bases, there was a span of 13 bases. From germline, CDR1 is SGDLS and CDR2 YYNGEE. The CDR3 is made up of 15 amino acids. The CDR3 region has the DNA TGTGCCAGCAGCGCAGACAGGAAGGCTAATTCACCCCTCCACTTT. This sequence encodes CASSADRKANSPLHF.

The chain combines TRBV19 with TRBJ1-2; 7 nucleotides line up with TRBD1. The J segment lost 4 bases and the V segment lost 7 bases, leaving 15 bases of the junction unmatched. The CDR3 has 16 amino acids. In germline, CDR1 is LNHDA, CDR2 SQIVND (reference sequence). The CDR3 bases are TGTGCCAGTAACCCTTATACAGGGGATCGCGGCTATGGCTACACCTTC. Its protein product is CASNPYTGDRGYGYTF.

This clone was counted only a few times. The chain couples TRBV28 to TRBJ2-2; D is undetermined. This CDR3 region has 12 residues. From germline, CDR1 is MDHEN and CDR2 SYDVKM. V lost 4 bases and J 7 bases, leaving 7 bases between the germline ends. In DNA, the CDR3 is TGTGCCAGCAGTTCCCTCAGCGGGGAGCTGTTTTTT. Its translation: CASSSLSGELFF.